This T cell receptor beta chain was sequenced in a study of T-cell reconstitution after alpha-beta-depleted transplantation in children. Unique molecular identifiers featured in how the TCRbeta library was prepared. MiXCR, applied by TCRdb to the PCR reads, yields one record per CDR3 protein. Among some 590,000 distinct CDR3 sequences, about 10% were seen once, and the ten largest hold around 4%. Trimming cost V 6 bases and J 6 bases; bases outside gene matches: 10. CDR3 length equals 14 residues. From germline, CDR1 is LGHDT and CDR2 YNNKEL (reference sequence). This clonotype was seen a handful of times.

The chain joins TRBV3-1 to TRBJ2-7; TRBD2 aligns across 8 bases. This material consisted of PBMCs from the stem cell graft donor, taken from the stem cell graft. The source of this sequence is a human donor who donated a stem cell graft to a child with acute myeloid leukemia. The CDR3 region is CASRHSSGSSEQYF. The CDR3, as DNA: TGTGCCAGCAGGCATTCAAGCGGGAGTTCCGAGCAGTACTTC.